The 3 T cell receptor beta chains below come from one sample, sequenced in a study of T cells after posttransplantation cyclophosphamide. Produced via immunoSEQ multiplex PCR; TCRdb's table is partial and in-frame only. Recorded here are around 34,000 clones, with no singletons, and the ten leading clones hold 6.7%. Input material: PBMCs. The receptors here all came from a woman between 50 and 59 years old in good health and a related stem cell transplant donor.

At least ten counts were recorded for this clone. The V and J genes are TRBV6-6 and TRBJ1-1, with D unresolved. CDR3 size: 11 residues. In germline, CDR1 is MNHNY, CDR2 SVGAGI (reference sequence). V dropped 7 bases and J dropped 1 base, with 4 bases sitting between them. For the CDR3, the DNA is TGTGCCAGCATTAGGAACACTGAAGCTTTCTTT. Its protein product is CASIRNTEAFF.

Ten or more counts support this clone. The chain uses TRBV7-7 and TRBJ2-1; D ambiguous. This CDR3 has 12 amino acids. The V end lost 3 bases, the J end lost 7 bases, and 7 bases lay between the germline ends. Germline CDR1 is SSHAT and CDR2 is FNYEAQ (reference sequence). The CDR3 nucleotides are TGTGCCAGCAGCTTTAACGGGAATGAGCAGTTCTTC. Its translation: CASSFNGNEQFF. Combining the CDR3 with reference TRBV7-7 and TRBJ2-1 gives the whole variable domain GAGVSQSPRYKVTKRGQDVTLRCDPISSHATLYWYQQALGQGPEFLTYFNYEAQPDKSGLPSDRFSAERPEGSISTLTIQRTEQRDSAMYRCASSFNGNEQFFGPGTRLTVL.

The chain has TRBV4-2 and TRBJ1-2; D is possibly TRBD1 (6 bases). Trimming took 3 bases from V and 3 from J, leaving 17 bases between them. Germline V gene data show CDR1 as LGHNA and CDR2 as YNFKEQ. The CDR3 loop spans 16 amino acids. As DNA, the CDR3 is TGTGCCAGCAGCCACCAGGTCGGACAGCAGGACTATGGCTACACCTTC. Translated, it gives CASSHQVGQQDYGYTF.